The clone carrying this T cell receptor beta chain appeared once. Its antigen is as yet unknown. These data originate in a study of blood T cells in healthy people across ages. Across the whole study: Per two T cells, about one barcoded beta molecule was captured through template switching. Findings and limits, study-wide: Diversity figures based on one million T cells were deemed too low.

CDR1 is MNHNS and CDR2 is SASEGT in the germline V gene. CDR3 length equals 15 residues. Combining a sample-barcoded 5' primer with a J-beta primer mix, a second PCR ran for roughly 7 to 11 cycles. One entry per CDR3 protein, called by TCRdb with MiXCR from the 5' RACE reads. The sample lists around 700,000 distinct CDR3 sequences, 25% occurring once. These data are also associated with another study on T cells of mothers and their children. As that study records: Samples were obtained from a few healthy Caucasian mothers and their six children. There was no detection of any persistent microchimeric T cell clones.

The V gene is TRBV6-1, the J gene TRBJ2-1, with 7 nucleotides matching TRBD1. The J call may be faulty, since TRBJ2-7 better matches the DNA end. The source material was blood. This sequence was found in a boy between 10 and 17 years old in good health. The CDR3 region is CASSELNRQGYEQYF. The CDR3 DNA reads TGTGCCAGCAGTGAATTAAATCGACAGGGCTACGAGCAGTACTTC.